This is a list of T cell receptor beta chains from one sample in a study of blood T cell repertoires in COVID-19. Data came from immunoSEQ multiplex PCR; TCRdb stores just in-frame clones and leaves some out. The top ten hold more than 8.5% of the sample, which has 150,000 to 200,000 clones, just over 85% seen once. Material: PBMCs or T cells enriched from blood (not recorded which). Receptors originate from a woman under 30 who had recovered from COVID-19. CDR3s include the opening cysteine and the closing phenylalanine or tryptophan. Fields, in order: CDR3 protein, J gene, V gene.

CDR3: CASSLIGPDQPQHF
J: TRBJ1-5
V: TRBV5-8

CDR3: CASSVVSRGDYEQYF
J: TRBJ2-7
V: TRBV9

CDR3: CASSDSGQGDNEQFF
J: TRBJ2-1
V: TRBV6-4

CDR3: CASSLDRSYEQYF
J: TRBJ2-7
V: TRBV12-3/TRBV12-4

CDR3: CASSRRGSAGVSVETQYF
J: TRBJ2-5
V: TRBV21-1

CDR3: CASSPGQYGYTF
J: TRBJ1-2
V: TRBV5-6

CDR3: CASRSEAHSYEQYF
J: TRBJ2-7
V: TRBV5-1

CDR3: CRCRQSLARRMNTEAFF
J: TRBJ1-1
V: TRBV7-8

CDR3: CASSPTTSGRYEQYF
J: TRBJ2-7
V: TRBV28

CDR3: CASSQVWRQGASYTF
J: TRBJ1-2
V: TRBV4-3

CDR3: CASSLKGLAGPYNEQFF
J: TRBJ2-1
V: TRBV7-3

CDR3: CAWSVASTDTQYF
J: TRBJ2-3
V: TRBV30

CDR3: CASSLSGEQYF
J: TRBJ2-7
V: TRBV7-9

CDR3: CASSQDRAGLNYGYTF
J: TRBJ1-2
V: TRBV4-3

CDR3: CASSLVGGPYEQYF
J: TRBJ2-7
V: TRBV11-2

CDR3: CASSPKRGAVQNTEAFF
J: TRBJ1-1
V: TRBV19

CDR3: CATSRVGGGRQPQHF
J: TRBJ1-5
V: TRBV15

CDR3: CASSLVVGSTDTQYF
J: TRBJ2-3
V: TRBV7-2

CDR3: CAISELYTGTGSYNEQFF
J: TRBJ2-1
V: TRBV10-3

CDR3: CASSPLERELPDTQYF
J: TRBJ2-3
V: TRBV3-1/TRBV3-2

CDR3: CASSERTSGRRTDTQYF
J: TRBJ2-3
V: TRBV9

CDR3: CASSPEATGLRAFF
J: TRBJ1-1
V: TRBV5-6

CDR3: CASSGGTSGLLGLETQYF
J: TRBJ2-5
V: TRBV6-1

CDR3: CASSLRGGPGTGELFF
J: TRBJ2-2
V: TRBV7-9

CDR3: CASRQGDLTGNTIYF
J: TRBJ1-3
V: TRBV11-2

CDR3: CASSVRGINSYEQYF
J: TRBJ2-7
V: TRBV4-1

CDR3: CATLNGAGALDEQFF
J: TRBJ2-1
V: TRBV28

CDR3: CASSLETGDDVGTEAFF
J: TRBJ1-1
V: TRBV7-9

CDR3: CASRSTGGPLSADEKLFF
J: TRBJ1-4
V: TRBV19

CDR3: CASSTEGNEQFF
J: TRBJ2-1
V: TRBV7-9

CDR3: CASRQYNNEKLFF
J: TRBJ1-4
V: TRBV6-5

CDR3: CASSNPGLGETQYF
J: TRBJ2-5
V: TRBV2

CDR3: CASSDGTGATNEKLFF
J: TRBJ1-4
V: TRBV9

CDR3: CASSPDSNSPLHF
J: TRBJ1-6
V: TRBV3-1/TRBV3-2

CDR3: CASSFGVGEQFF
J: TRBJ2-1
V: TRBV12-3/TRBV12-4

CDR3: CASSLEGGDNQPQHF
J: TRBJ1-5
V: TRBV5-1

CDR3: CASSLEGAGSNQPQHF
J: TRBJ1-5
V: TRBV18

CDR3: CASTTPQGNYGYTF
J: TRBJ1-2
V: TRBV7-2

CDR3: CASSPFATNEKLFF
J: TRBJ1-4
V: TRBV7-8

CDR3: CASSLSGPLAGELFF
J: TRBJ2-2
V: TRBV7-8

CDR3: CASKIASGELFF
J: TRBJ2-2
V: TRBV2

CDR3: CASSLTGVGNTIYF
J: TRBJ1-3
V: TRBV11-2

CDR3: CASSLTRGATNEKLFF
J: TRBJ1-4
V: TRBV27

CDR3: CAAGEGQGTPNQPQHF
J: TRBJ1-5
V: TRBV28

CDR3: CASSPYFANEQFF
J: TRBJ2-1
V: TRBV19

CDR3: CASSIATSGRYNEQFF
J: TRBJ2-1
V: TRBV19

CDR3: CASSPTYNSPLHF
J: TRBJ1-6
V: TRBV27

CDR3: CASSPGQGAADTQYF
J: TRBJ2-3
V: TRBV18

CDR3: CASRERTSGRIGTGELFF
J: TRBJ2-2
V: TRBV2

CDR3: CASTNTGSYILKNTGELFF
J: TRBJ2-2
V: TRBV28